The 12 T cell receptor beta chains below were found in one sample sequenced in a study of control samples from healthy donors and cancer patients. Data came from immunoSEQ multiplex PCR; TCRdb stores just in-frame clones and leaves some out. The sample contains 130,000 to 150,000 clones, approximately 90% of which appear only once. The sequencing input was blood. These receptors all come from a woman aged 25 to 39 in good health.

The chain joins TRBV10-3 to TRBJ2-1; 8 bases line up with TRBD2. This CDR3 comprises 15 residues. The trim removed 6 bases at V and 8 bases at J, leaving 12 bases unmatched. Germline CDR1 reads ENHRY; CDR2 reads SYGVKD. The CDR3 reads CAIRSGGGALDEQFF. The CDR3, as DNA: TGTGCCATCAGAAGCGGGGGTGGGGCTTTAGATGAGCAGTTCTTC.

Turning to this clone: Other DNA sequences in this sample translate to the same CDR3. The rearrangement joins TRBV2 to TRBJ1-5; D unclear. This CDR3 spans 12 amino acids. V lost 6 bases and J lost 3, with 6 bases in between. Germline CDR1 reads SNHLY; CDR2 reads FYNNEI. DNA for the CDR3: TGTGCCAGCAGGCTAATCAATCAGCCCCAGCATTTT. It codes for CASRLINQPQHF.

The chain combines TRBV29-1 with TRBJ2-7, with 7 bases aligning to TRBD1. V shed 4 bases, J shed 1 base, and the junction held 4 bases outside the gene matches. The germline CDR1 and CDR2 sequences are SQVTM and ANQGSEA. The CDR3 runs 13 residues. The CDR3 here is CSVVNRGSYEQYF. CDR3 nucleotide sequence: TGCAGCGTTGTAAACAGGGGTTCCTACGAGCAGTACTTC.

The chain has TRBV5-1 and TRBJ1-1, with TRBD1 identical over 7 bases. V was clipped by 3 bases and J by 4 bases; unmatched bases: 6. CDR3 size: 14 residues. In germline, CDR1 is SGHRS, CDR2 YFSETQ. The CDR3 bases are TGCGCCAGCAGCTCGTGGACAGGCGGCACTGAAGCTTTCTTT. It translates to CASSSWTGGTEAFF.

The chain combines TRBV14 with TRBJ1-1, with D unclear. Trimming pared 0 bases from V and 6 bases from J, leaving 8 bases between. The germline V gene has CDR1 SGHDN and CDR2 FVKESK. CDR3 length equals 13 residues. The CDR3: CASSQDHGAEAFF. CDR3 nucleotides: TGTGCCAGCAGCCAAGATCATGGGGCTGAAGCTTTCTTT.

This chain joins TRBV6-6 and TRBJ2-7; 12 bases agree with TRBD2. The germline gives CDR1 MNHNY, CDR2 SVGAGI (reference sequence). The CDR3 has 15 amino acids. With V trimmed by 6 bases and J by 9 bases, 12 bases remained unmatched. This chain's CDR3 is CASSPHLAGGQGQYF. In DNA, the CDR3 is TGTGCCAGCAGCCCTCACCTAGCGGGAGGGCAGGGGCAGTACTTC.

This chain connects TRBV30 to TRBJ2-2; D gene unclear. The CDR3 has 13 residues. Germline V CDR1 and CDR2: GTSNPN, SVGIG (reference sequence). V lost 3 bases to trimming and J lost 4 bases, with 9 bases between them. This chain's CDR3 is CAWSFHGTGELFF. The CDR3 nucleotides read TGTGCCTGGAGCTTTCACGGCACCGGGGAGCTGTTTTTT.

The rearrangement links TRBV29-1 to TRBJ1-1; unclear D gene. Germline CDR1 SQVTM, CDR2 ANQGSEA. The CDR3 sequence is 12 residues long. Deletions cut 6 bases from V and 3 bases from J, with 11 bases between. The CDR3 DNA sequence: TGCAGCGTCAATGATTGGGACACTGAAGCTTTCTTT. This sequence encodes CSVNDWDTEAFF.

This sequence joins TRBV19 and TRBJ1-1, with D hard to call. CDR1 and CDR2 from the germline V gene are LNHDA and SQIVND (reference sequence). V lost 2 bases, J lost 0 bases, and 10 bases lay in between. The CDR3 runs to 15 residues. CDR3 loop: CASSILKEVNTEAFF. Written as DNA, the CDR3 is TGTGCCAGTAGTATACTGAAGGAAGTGAACACTGAAGCTTTCTTT.

This chain links TRBV11-2 with TRBJ1-5; 7 nucleotides match TRBD1. In germline, CDR1 is SGHAT, CDR2 FQNNGV. CDR3 size: 15 residues. V lost 5 bases and J lost 4; bases outside the gene matches: 8. The CDR3 nucleotides read TGTGCCAGCAGCCGCGGACAGGCCTCGAATCAGCCCCAGCATTTT. It specifies CASSRGQASNQPQHF. Full variable domain (missing parts from reference TRBV11-2 and TRBJ1-5): EAGVAQSPRYKIIEKRQSVAFWCNPISGHATLYWYQQILGQGPKLLIQFQNNGVVDDSQLPKDRFSAERLKGVDSTLKIQPAKLEDSAVYLCASSRGQASNQPQHFGDGTRLSIL.

This chain joins TRBV4-1 and TRBJ1-3; D might be TRBD1 (5 bases). Germline assignment: CDR1 MGHRA and CDR2 YSYEKL. V lost 1 base to trimming and J lost 2 bases, with 9 bases between them. This CDR3 comprises 15 residues. The CDR3 sequence is CASSQAGRAGNTIYF. In nucleotides, the CDR3 is TGCGCCAGCAGCCAAGCAGGCAGGGCTGGAAACACCATATATTTT.

The chain carries TRBV13 and TRBJ2-7; the match to TRBD1 covers 7 bases. Germline V lookup: CDR1 PRHDT, CDR2 FYEKMQ (reference sequence). The junction had 8 bases not matched to a gene; V was cut back by 4 bases and J by 2 bases. The CDR3 is 15 amino acids. The CDR3 reads CASSSTGSSPYEQYF. CDR3 in DNA: TGTGCCAGCAGCTCGACAGGGAGTTCCCCCTACGAGCAGTACTTC.